The rows below give T cell receptor beta chains drawn from one sample of a study of shared clonotypes between healthy human individuals. Repertoires were generated with immunoSEQ multiplex PCR, while TCRdb's copy carries only in-frame clones and drops some. The sample lists some 1.4 million clones, roughly 96% occurring once. Sequencing was performed on naive CD4+ T cells sorted from blood. The receptors derive from a man between 25 and 39 years old in good health. CDR3s include the opening cysteine and the closing phenylalanine or tryptophan. The D gene is left open where the match is weak. Some rows have no size entry. The others give once, few or many, or a class for an expanded clone.

cdr3_aa	cdr3_nt	d_call	j_call	clone_size	v_call
CAGSRRGRGQTQYF	TGTGCCGGCAGCCGACGAGGCAGGGGACAGACCCAGTACTTC	-	TRBJ2-5	-	TRBV6-5
CASKDRGFVTEAFF	TGTGCCAGTAAAGACAGGGGGTTTGTCACTGAAGCTTTCTTT	TRBD1	TRBJ1-1	-	TRBV19
CASSAASAQSYYEQYF	TGTGCCAGCAGCGCGGCTAGCGCACAGAGCTACTACGAGCAGTACTTC	-	TRBJ2-7	-	TRBV28
CASSLYADLYNEQFF	TGTGCCAGCAGCTTATACGCGGACCTGTACAATGAGCAGTTCTTC	-	TRBJ2-1	-	TRBV7-8
CSVSSGRSGSTDTQYF	TGCAGCGTTTCTAGCGGGAGGAGCGGAAGTACAGATACGCAGTATTTT	TRBD2	TRBJ2-3	-	TRBV29-1
CASALGDSNYEQYF	TGTGCTAGTGCCCTCGGGGACAGTAACTACGAGCAGTACTTC	TRBD1	TRBJ2-7	-	TRBV12-5
CSDTSYNEQFF	TGCAGCGACACTTCTTACAATGAGCAGTTCTTC	-	TRBJ2-1	-	TRBV20-1
CAISRSGAGGSGANVLTF	TGTGCCATCAGTCGGTCGGGCGCAGGGGGAAGTGGGGCCAACGTCCTGACTTTC	TRBD1	TRBJ2-6	-	TRBV10-3
CASRPGPITGELFF	TGTGCCAGCAGACCCGGTCCTATTACCGGGGAGCTGTTTTTT	-	TRBJ2-2	-	TRBV11-2
CASSPRLAENDNEQFF	TGTGCCAGCAGCCCCCGCCTAGCGGAGAACGACAATGAGCAGTTCTTC	TRBD2	TRBJ2-1	once	TRBV11-2
CASSDRGYTF	TGTGCCAGCAGTGACAGAGGCTACACCTTC	-	TRBJ1-2	-	TRBV28
CASRASGREPNEQFF	TGTGCCAGTAGGGCAAGCGGGAGAGAACCAAATGAGCAGTTCTTC	TRBD2	TRBJ2-1	once	TRBV19
CASSEPDVKGGSYNEQFF	TGTGCCAGCAGTGAACCGGATGTGAAGGGAGGCTCCTACAATGAGCAGTTCTTC	-	TRBJ2-1	-	TRBV2
CASSSRDSMLSDTQYF	TGTGCCAGCAGTTCCCGGGACAGTATGCTCTCAGATACGCAGTATTTT	TRBD1	TRBJ2-3	-	TRBV9